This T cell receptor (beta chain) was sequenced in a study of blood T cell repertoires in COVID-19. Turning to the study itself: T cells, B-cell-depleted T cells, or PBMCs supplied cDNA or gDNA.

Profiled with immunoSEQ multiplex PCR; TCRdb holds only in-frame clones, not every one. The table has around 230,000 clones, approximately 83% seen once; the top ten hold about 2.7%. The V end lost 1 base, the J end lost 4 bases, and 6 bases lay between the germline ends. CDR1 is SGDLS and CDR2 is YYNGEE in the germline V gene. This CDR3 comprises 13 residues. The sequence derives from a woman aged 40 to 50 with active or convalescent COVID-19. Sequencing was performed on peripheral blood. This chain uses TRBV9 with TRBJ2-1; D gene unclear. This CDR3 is CASSVQEYNEQFF. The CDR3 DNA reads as TGTGCCAGCAGCGTACAAGAGTACAATGAGCAGTTCTTC.